The 14 T cell receptor beta chains presented below share a single source sample, sequenced in a study of shared clonotypes between healthy human individuals. Produced via immunoSEQ multiplex PCR; TCRdb's table is partial and in-frame only. In the table there are 550,000 to 800,000 clones, around 91% of which are singletons. Sample: memory CD8+ T cells from PBMCs. The subset is: CD45RO+ cells pooled with CCR7-negative TemRA cells. All receptors come from a man aged 18 to 35 in good health. Some clones in this sample may be carry-over from other donors' samples.

The chain combines TRBV4-2 with TRBJ1-1; no reliable D call. The CDR3 is 16 amino acids. The ends were cut back, 0 bases at V and 3 bases at J, with 14 bases in the middle. Germline V gives CDR1 LGHNA, CDR2 YNFKEQ. The CDR3: CASSQDSGTMDTEAFF. The CDR3 bases are TGTGCCAGCAGCCAAGACTCCGGTACAATGGACACTGAAGCTTTCTTT.

This clone showed up just a few times. The chain joins TRBV11-2 to TRBJ2-5; 9 bases line up with TRBD1. V dropped 5 bases and J dropped 5; count of bases not matched to a gene: 9. The CDR3 totals 15 residues. Germline CDR1 is SGHAT and CDR2 is FQNNGV. The CDR3 reads CASSGRDRDRETQYF. CDR3 sequence (DNA): TGTGCCAGCAGCGGTAGGGACAGGGACCGGGAGACCCAGTACTTC.

The V gene is TRBV27, the J gene TRBJ2-2; D is unclear. Germline CDR1 MNHEY, CDR2 SMNVEV (reference sequence). CDR3 size: 14 residues. The V end lost 5 bases, the J end lost 0 bases, and 7 bases lay between the germline ends. CDR3 bases: TGTGCCAGCAGTCCCCTCCCGAACACCGGGGAGCTGTTTTTT. This sequence encodes CASSPLPNTGELFF.

The chain employs TRBV7-9 and TRBJ2-7; TRBD2 aligns across 8 bases. CDR3 size: 14 residues. Trimming at V came to 4 bases and at J to 3 bases, leaving 5 bases not matched to a gene. The germline CDR1 and CDR2 sequences are SEHNR and FQNEAQ (reference sequence). The CDR3 spells CASSSLGTSYEQYF. Here the CDR3 DNA reads TGTGCCAGCAGCTCCCTAGGGACTAGCTACGAGCAGTACTTC. The whole variable domain, filled in from reference TRBV7-9 and TRBJ2-7, reads DTGVSQNPRHKITKRGQNVTFRCDPISEHNRLYWYRQTLGQGPEFLTYFQNEAQLEKSRLLSDRFSAERPKGSFSTLEIQRTEQGDSAMYLCASSSLGTSYEQYFGPGTRLTVT.

The chain combines TRBV6-1 with TRBJ1-1, with no clear D. Trimming took off 8 bases at V and 4 bases at J, with 20 bases between the two ends. The CDR3 length is 15 residues. Germline V gives CDR1 MNHNS, CDR2 SASEGT. CDR3 sequence reads: CASSISGRFTTEAFF. The CDR3 coding sequence is TGTGCCAGCTCAATATCGGGCAGGTTTACCACTGAAGCTTTCTTT.

The rearrangement links TRBV29-1 to TRBJ2-3; 11 bases map to TRBD2. This CDR3 is built from 13 residues. Germline V gives CDR1 SQVTM, CDR2 ANQGSEA. J lost 3 bases, V lost 7 bases, and 3 bases had no gene match. CDR3 protein: CSALAGGTDTQYF. The CDR3 bases are TGCAGCGCCTTAGCGGGGGGGACAGATACGCAGTATTTT.

This clone came up a few times. The rearrangement joins TRBV28 to TRBJ1-1; the D is unclear. CDR1 is MDHEN and CDR2 is SYDVKM in the germline V gene. This CDR3 contains 14 residues. Trimming removed 6 bases at V and 3 bases at J, with 14 bases between. The CDR3 spells CASSPPSVDTEAFF. In DNA, the CDR3 is TGTGCCAGCAGCCCACCCAGCGTGGACACTGAAGCTTTCTTT.

The chain joins TRBV29-1 to TRBJ2-5; the match to TRBD1 covers 9 bases. The closer fit of TRBJ2-7 to the DNA end suggests the J call may be wrong. There are 13 residues in the CDR3. Germline V gene sequence: CDR1 SQVTM, CDR2 ANQGSEA. The CDR3 DNA reads TGCAGCGTTATCAGACAGGGGGGCTACGAGCAGTACTTC. It specifies CSVIRQGGYEQYF.

The genes are TRBV7-8 and TRBJ1-1; the D gene is possibly TRBD1 (5 bases). CDR3 length: 15 residues. CDR1 SGHVS and CDR2 FQNEAQ come from the germline V gene. Trimming pared 7 bases from V and 1 base from J, leaving 16 bases between. The CDR3 coding sequence is TGTGCCAGCACCTCCTCGGGGGATGGGAACACTGAAGCTTTCTTT. Protein: CASTSSGDGNTEAFF.

The rearrangement links TRBV9 to TRBJ2-7, with a weak D call TRBD1 (5 bases). Trimming stripped 0 bases from V and 5 bases from J, with 12 bases between. CDR3 length: 14 residues. Per the germline V gene, CDR1 is SGDLS and CDR2 is YYNGEE. The CDR3 region is CASSVAAQADEQYF. Written as DNA, the CDR3 is TGTGCCAGCAGCGTAGCGGCACAGGCGGACGAGCAGTACTTC.

V and J are TRBV4-3 and TRBJ2-1; D may be TRBD2 (6 bases). The CDR3 has 19 residues. The germline CDR1 and CDR2 sequences are LGHNA and YSLEER. V gave up 4 bases and J gave up 0 bases, with 22 bases separating them. CDR3 in DNA: TGCGCCAGCAGCCCCACTTGGGAGAAGCGGGTGAGCTCCTACAATGAGCAGTTCTTC. This sequence encodes CASSPTWEKRVSSYNEQFF.

The CDR3 spells CASSSPGEVLNYGYTF. CDR3 coding DNA: TGTGCCAGCAGCTCGCCTGGTGAGGTATTGAACTATGGCTACACCTTC. V is TRBV5-6 and J is TRBJ1-2; D is unclear. The CDR3 has 16 amino acids. Germline CDR1 is SGHDT and CDR2 is YYEEEE. The V end was cut by 3 bases, the J end by 2 bases, with 17 bases between.

This chain joins TRBV19 and TRBJ1-1; a weak D match, TRBD1 (5 bases). Germline CDR1 is LNHDA and CDR2 is SQIVND (reference sequence). The CDR3 runs to 15 residues. V lost 5 bases and J 5 bases, leaving 18 bases between the germline ends. The CDR3 DNA reads as TGTGCCAGTAGTTACCAGAATTGGGGGGGGACTGAAGCTTTCTTT. This encodes CASSYQNWGGTEAFF.

The genes are TRBV4-3 and TRBJ2-1, with 8 bases identical to TRBD1. V was pared by 4 bases and J by 0 bases, with 5 bases of the junction left unmatched. This CDR3 spans 16 amino acids. Germline V gene lookup returns CDR1 LGHNA and CDR2 YSLEER. The CDR3 DNA sequence: TGCGCCAGCAGCCCGGAGGACAGGGACTCCTACAATGAGCAGTTCTTC. Its protein is CASSPEDRDSYNEQFF.